Below, one TCR beta chain is given with its context. The entry originates in a study of blood T cell repertoires in COVID-19. Study-wide context: Specimens from acute and convalescent COVID-19 originated in the United States, Italy and Spain.

Study processing details: Amplification with reference gene primers provided the estimates of nucleated cell counts. Measured with immunoSEQ multiplex PCR; TCRdb has only the in-frame clones, and not every one. The D gene and trimming were derived from the DNA, and the V and J assignments and clone size from that table. The profile covers roughly 230,000 clones, with roughly 84% appearing a single time and 3.4% taken by the ten largest. Cohort 3 donors counted as recovered after two negative PCRs, clearance, or resolved symptoms. V was pared by 7 bases and J by 9 bases, with 9 bases between. The germline V gene has CDR1 MNHEY and CDR2 SMNVEV (reference sequence). CDR3 size: 11 residues.

The sequenced sample consisted of PBMCs or T cells enriched from blood (not recorded which). The chain joins TRBV27 to TRBJ2-2; no firm D call. The sequence was collected from a man aged 45-60 years who had recovered from COVID-19. CDR3 in amino acids: CASTERRELFF. The DNA of the CDR3 is TGTGCCAGCACCGAGAGAAGGGAGCTGTTTTTT.